These 2 T cell receptor beta chains were sequenced from one sample in a study of blood T cell repertoires in COVID-19. Repertoires were generated with immunoSEQ multiplex PCR, while TCRdb's copy carries only in-frame clones and drops some. This table has 200,000 or so clones, more than 85% appearing once. Specimen: peripheral blood. These receptor sequences come from a man between 65 and 80 years old with active or convalescent COVID-19.

This chain connects TRBV28 to TRBJ2-2, with 9 bases identical to TRBD2. Looked up from germline, CDR1 is MDHEN and CDR2 is SYDVKM. The V gene end was trimmed by 2 bases and the J gene end by 4 bases; junction bases not matched to a gene: 14. The length of the CDR3 is 19 residues. Here the CDR3 reads CASSLRKGSGGPFTGELFF. The CDR3 DNA reads as TGTGCCAGCAGTTTAAGAAAGGGGAGCGGGGGGCCTTTCACCGGGGAGCTGTTTTTT.

The rearrangement joins TRBV7-2 to TRBJ2-7, with unresolved D. The ends were cut back, 2 bases at V and 3 bases at J, with 8 bases in the middle. CDR3 length: 13 residues. Looked up from germline, CDR1 is SGHTA and CDR2 is FQGNSA. The CDR3 DNA reads TGTGCCAGCAGCTTACGGGTTAACTACGAGCAGTACTTC. As protein: CASSLRVNYEQYF.